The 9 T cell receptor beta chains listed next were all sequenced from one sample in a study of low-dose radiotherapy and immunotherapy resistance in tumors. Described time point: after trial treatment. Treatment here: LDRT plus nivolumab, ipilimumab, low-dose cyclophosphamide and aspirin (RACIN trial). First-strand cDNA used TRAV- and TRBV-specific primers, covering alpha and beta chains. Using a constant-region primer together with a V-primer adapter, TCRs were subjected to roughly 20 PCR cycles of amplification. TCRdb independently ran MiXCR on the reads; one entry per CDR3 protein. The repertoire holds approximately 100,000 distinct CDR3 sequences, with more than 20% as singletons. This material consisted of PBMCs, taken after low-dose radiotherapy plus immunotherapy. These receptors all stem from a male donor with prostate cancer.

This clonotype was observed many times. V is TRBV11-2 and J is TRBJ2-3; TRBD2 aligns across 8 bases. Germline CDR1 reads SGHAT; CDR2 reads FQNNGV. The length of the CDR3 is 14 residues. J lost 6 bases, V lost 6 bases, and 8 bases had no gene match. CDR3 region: CASRPGLDTDTQYF. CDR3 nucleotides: TGTGCCAGCAGACCGGGACTAGACACGGATACGCAGTATTTT. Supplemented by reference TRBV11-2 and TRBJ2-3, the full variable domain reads EAGVAQSPRYKIIEKRQSVAFWCNPISGHATLYWYQQILGQGPKLLIQFQNNGVVDDSQLPKDRFSAERLKGVDSTLKIQPAKLEDSAVYLCASRPGLDTDTQYFGPGTRLTVL.

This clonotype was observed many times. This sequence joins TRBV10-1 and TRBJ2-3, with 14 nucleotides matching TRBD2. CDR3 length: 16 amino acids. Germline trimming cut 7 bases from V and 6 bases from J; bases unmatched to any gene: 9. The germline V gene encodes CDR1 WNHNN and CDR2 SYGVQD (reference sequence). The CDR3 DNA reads TGCGCCAGCACAGCCGGGACTAGCGGGGGAGAGGATACGCAGTATTTT. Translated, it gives CASTAGTSGGEDTQYF.

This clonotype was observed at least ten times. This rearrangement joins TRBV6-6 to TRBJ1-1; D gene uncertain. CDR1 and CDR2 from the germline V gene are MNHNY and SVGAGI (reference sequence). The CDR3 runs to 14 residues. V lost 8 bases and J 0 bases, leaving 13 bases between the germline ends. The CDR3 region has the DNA TGTGCCAGCGAAGAGGTTAACATGAACACTGAAGCTTTCTTT. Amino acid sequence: CASEEVNMNTEAFF.

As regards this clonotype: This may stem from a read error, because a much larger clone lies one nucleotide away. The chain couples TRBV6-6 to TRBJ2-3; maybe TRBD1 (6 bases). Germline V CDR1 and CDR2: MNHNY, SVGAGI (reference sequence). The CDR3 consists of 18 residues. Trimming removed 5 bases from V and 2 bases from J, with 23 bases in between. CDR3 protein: CASSERVDRSRLTDTQYF. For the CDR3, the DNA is TGTGCCAGCAGTGAAAGAGTAGACAGGTCCCGACTCACAGATACGCAGTATTTT.

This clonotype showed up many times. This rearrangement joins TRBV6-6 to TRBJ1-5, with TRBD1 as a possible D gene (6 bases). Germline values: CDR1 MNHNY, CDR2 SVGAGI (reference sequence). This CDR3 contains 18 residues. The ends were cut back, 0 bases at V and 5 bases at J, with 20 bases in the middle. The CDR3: CASSYSTGTDRGHQPQHF. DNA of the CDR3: TGTGCCAGCAGTTACTCGACAGGTACGGACCGGGGCCATCAGCCCCAGCATTTT.

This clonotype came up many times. The CDR3 nucleotides are TGCGCCAGCAGCGGGGAGGGAGCAGATACGCAGTATTTT. This codes for CASSGEGADTQYF. The chain carries TRBV5-1 and TRBJ2-3; TRBD2 matches at 7 bases. The trim removed 4 bases at V and 4 bases at J, leaving 3 bases unmatched. Germline CDR1 is SGHRS and CDR2 is YFSETQ. The CDR3 extends over 13 amino acids.

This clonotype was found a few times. The CDR3: CASSEQNTEAFF. The CDR3 nucleotides read TGTGCCAGCAGTGAACAGAACACTGAAGCTTTCTTT. This rearrangement joins TRBV6-2 or TRBV6-3 to TRBJ1-1; no clear D gene. Germline CDR1 and CDR2: MNHEY and SVGEGT. The V gene lost 5 bases and the J gene lost 1 base, with 5 bases spanning the gap. The CDR3 spans 12 residues.

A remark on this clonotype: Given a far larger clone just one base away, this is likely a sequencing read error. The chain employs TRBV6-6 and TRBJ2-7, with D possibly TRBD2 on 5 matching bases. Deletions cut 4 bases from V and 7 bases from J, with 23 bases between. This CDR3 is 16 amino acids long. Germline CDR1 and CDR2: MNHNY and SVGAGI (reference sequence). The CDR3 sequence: CASSSRIGSSYNEQYF. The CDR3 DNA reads TGTGCCAGCAGTTCCCGAATAGGGAGCTCCTACAATGAGCAGTACTTC.

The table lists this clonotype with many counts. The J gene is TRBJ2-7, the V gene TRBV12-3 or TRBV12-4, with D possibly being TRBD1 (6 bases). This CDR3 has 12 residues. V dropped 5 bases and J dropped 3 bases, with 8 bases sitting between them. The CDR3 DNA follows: TGTGCCAGCAGTGGGGGCGGCTACGAGCAGTACTTC. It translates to CASSGGGYEQYF.